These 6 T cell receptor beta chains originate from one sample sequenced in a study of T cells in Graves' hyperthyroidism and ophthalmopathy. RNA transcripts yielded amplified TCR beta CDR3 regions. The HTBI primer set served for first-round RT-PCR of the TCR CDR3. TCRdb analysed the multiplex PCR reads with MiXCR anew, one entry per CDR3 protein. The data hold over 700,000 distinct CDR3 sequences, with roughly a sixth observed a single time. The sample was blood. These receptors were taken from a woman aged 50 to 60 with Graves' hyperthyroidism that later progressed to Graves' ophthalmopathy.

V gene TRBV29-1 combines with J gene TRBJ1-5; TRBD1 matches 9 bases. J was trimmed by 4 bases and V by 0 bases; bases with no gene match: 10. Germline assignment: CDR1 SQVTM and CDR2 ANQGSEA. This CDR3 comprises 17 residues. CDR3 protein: CSVEENLGQGGNQPQHF. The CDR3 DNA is TGCAGCGTTGAAGAAAATCTGGGACAGGGAGGGAATCAGCCCCAGCATTTT.

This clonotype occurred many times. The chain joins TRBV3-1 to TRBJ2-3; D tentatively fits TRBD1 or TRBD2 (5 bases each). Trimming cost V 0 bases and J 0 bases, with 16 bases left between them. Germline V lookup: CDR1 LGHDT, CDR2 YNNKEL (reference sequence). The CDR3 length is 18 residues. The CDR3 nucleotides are TGTGCCAGCAGCCAAGATCAGATCTCGGGGACCAGCACAGATACGCAGTATTTT. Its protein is CASSQDQISGTSTDTQYF.

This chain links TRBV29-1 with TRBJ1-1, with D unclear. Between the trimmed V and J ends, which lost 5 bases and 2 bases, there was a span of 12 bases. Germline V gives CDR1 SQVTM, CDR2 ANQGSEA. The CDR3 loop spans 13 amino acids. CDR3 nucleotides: TGCAGCGTTAGAGGAAAGACTAACACTGAAGCTTTCTTT. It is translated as CSVRGKTNTEAFF.

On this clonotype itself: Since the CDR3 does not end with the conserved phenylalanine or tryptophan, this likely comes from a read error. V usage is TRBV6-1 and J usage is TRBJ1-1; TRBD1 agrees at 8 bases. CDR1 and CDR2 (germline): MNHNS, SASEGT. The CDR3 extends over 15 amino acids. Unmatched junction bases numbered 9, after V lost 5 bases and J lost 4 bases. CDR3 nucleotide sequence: TGTGCCAGCAGTCCAGAGGACAGGGCCTTCACTGAAGCTTTCCTT. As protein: CASSPEDRAFTEAFL.

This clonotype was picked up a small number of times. CDR3 bases: TGTGCCAGCAGTGAAGGGGGGACACGTTCATTGAGAGGCTACACCTTC. It specifies CASSEGGTRSLRGYTF. The rearrangement links TRBV2 to TRBJ1-2; TRBD1 is a possible D gene (6 bases). There are 16 residues in the CDR3. Trimming removed 1 base at V and 8 bases at J, with 20 bases between. In germline, CDR1 is SNHLY, CDR2 FYNNEI.

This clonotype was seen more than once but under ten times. CDR3 sequence reads: CASSLVLDGFSGNTIYF. CDR3 coding DNA: TGTGCCAGCAGCTTAGTTCTTGACGGCTTCTCTGGAAACACCATATATTTT. The chain recombines TRBV7-8 with TRBJ1-3; unclear D gene. The CDR3 is made up of 17 amino acids. Germline-derived CDR1 and CDR2 are SGHVS and FQNEAQ. Trimming took 1 base from V and 0 from J, leaving 13 bases between them.